A selection of T cell receptor beta chains follows, all from one sample in a study of CXCR3-negative and CXCR3-positive naive CD8 T cells. Each CDR3 protein gets one entry in TCRdb, which reprocessed the 5' RACE reads and gives no DNA. This sample lists 45,000 to 55,000 distinct CDR3 sequences; its ten largest clones have about 15%. The sequenced material came from memory CD8+ T cells from blood. The origin of the receptors is a human donor in good health. Some clones in this sample may be carry-over from other donors' samples. The CDR3 runs from the conserved cysteine through the conserved F or W.

J gene: TRBJ2-3; V gene: TRBV6-4; CDR3 protein: CASSDSGGGPRDTQYF
J gene: TRBJ2-1; V gene: TRBV12-3/TRBV12-4; CDR3 protein: CAGGSSYNEQFF
J gene: TRBJ2-5; V gene: TRBV7-8; CDR3 protein: CASSFTLAGGGETQYF
J gene: TRBJ1-1; V gene: TRBV7-9; CDR3 protein: CASSFSLQGRGAFF
J gene: TRBJ2-7; V gene: TRBV25-1; CDR3 protein: CASSVQVEQYF
J gene: TRBJ2-3; V gene: TRBV29-1; CDR3 protein: CSVEWLAGPADTQYF
J gene: TRBJ1-5; V gene: TRBV28; CDR3 protein: CASSTPRDAEGNQPQHF
J gene: TRBJ2-3; V gene: TRBV4-2; CDR3 protein: CASSQTSGGATDTQYF
J gene: TRBJ1-4; V gene: TRBV7-9; CDR3 protein: CASSLVGEKLFF
J gene: TRBJ1-1; V gene: TRBV20-1; CDR3 protein: CSARDRDTNTEAFF
J gene: TRBJ1-1; V gene: TRBV12-3/TRBV12-4; CDR3 protein: CASSSGQQTEAFF
J gene: TRBJ1-3; V gene: TRBV10-3; CDR3 protein: CAISEPDRVAGNTIYF
J gene: TRBJ1-1; V gene: TRBV29-1; CDR3 protein: CSVERNTEAFF
J gene: TRBJ2-1; V gene: TRBV4-3; CDR3 protein: CASSQDPGGPNEQFF
J gene: TRBJ2-3; V gene: TRBV6-2/TRBV6-3; CDR3 protein: CASSYFTDTQYF
J gene: TRBJ1-6; V gene: TRBV20-1; CDR3 protein: CSARDREGGSSPLHF
J gene: TRBJ2-1; V gene: TRBV30; CDR3 protein: CAWSGGTSGRIVQFF
J gene: TRBJ1-2; V gene: TRBV20-1; CDR3 protein: CSAEAAYYGYTF